This record covers a single TCR beta chain. Germline-derived CDR1 and CDR2 are SGHVS and FQNEAQ. The CDR3 consists of 15 residues. With 1 base removed from V and 4 bases from J, the gap between germline ends came to 13 bases. These data come from a study of T cell changes during pregnancy in multiple sclerosis. Profiled with immunoSEQ multiplex PCR; TCRdb holds only in-frame clones, not every one. This repertoire shows 56,000 or so clones, 70% to 90% found once; its top ten account for around 1.7%. This TCR was recovered from a female donor with multiple sclerosis, enrolled in a pregnancy study. Sequencing used peripheral blood, obtained after pregnancy. V and J are TRBV7-8 and TRBJ1-2; possible D gene TRBD1, 5 bases. The CDR3 DNA is TGTGCCAGCAGCTTAGACACGACAGCCACCTATGGCTACACCTTC. It yields the protein CASSLDTTATYGYTF.